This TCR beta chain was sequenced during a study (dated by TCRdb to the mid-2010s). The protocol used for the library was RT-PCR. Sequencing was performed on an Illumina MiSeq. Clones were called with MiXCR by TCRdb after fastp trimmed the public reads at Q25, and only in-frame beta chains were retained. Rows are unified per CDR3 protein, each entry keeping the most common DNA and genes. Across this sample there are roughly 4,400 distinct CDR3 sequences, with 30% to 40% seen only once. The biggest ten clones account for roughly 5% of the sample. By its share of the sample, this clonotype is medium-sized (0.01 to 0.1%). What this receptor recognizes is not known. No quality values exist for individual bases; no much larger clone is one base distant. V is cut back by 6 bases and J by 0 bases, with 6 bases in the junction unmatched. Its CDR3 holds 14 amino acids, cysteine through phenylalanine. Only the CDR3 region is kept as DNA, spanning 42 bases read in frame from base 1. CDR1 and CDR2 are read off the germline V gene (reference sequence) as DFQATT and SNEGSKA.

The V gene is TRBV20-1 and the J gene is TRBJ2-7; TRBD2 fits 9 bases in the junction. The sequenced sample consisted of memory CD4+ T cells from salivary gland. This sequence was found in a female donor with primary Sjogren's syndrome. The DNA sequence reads TGCAGTGCACGACTAGCGGCAAGCTCCTACGAGCAGTACTTC. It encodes CSARLAASSYEQYF.